A selection of T cell receptor beta chains follows, all from one sample in a study of human T cells and chemical hapten exposure. TCRdb re-called the 5' RACE reads with MiXCR, one entry per CDR3 protein. The table has 150,000 or so distinct CDR3 sequences, roughly 4% seen once. The source of these receptors is a female donor in good health. Both conserved end residues are part of each CDR3. The order of the fields is D gene, clone size, V gene, J gene, CDR3 protein, CDR3 DNA. A D gene is named only where the DNA matches it firmly. Where a row states a size, it is once, few, many or the class of an expanded clone; other rows omit it.

D gene: NA; clone size: many; V gene: TRBV4-2; J gene: TRBJ1-5; CDR3 protein: CASSQDSGDGQPQHF; CDR3 DNA: TGTGCCAGCAGCCAAGATTCAGGGGACGGTCAGCCCCAGCATTTT
D gene: TRBD1; clone size: few; V gene: TRBV6-5; J gene: TRBJ1-1; CDR3 protein: CASSWDRFLTEAFF; CDR3 DNA: TGTGCCAGCAGTTGGGACAGATTCCTCACTGAAGCTTTCTTT
D gene: NA; clone size: many; V gene: TRBV5-1; J gene: TRBJ1-4; CDR3 protein: CASRDTAVGEKLFF; CDR3 DNA: TGCGCCAGCAGGGACACCGCGGTAGGTGAAAAACTGTTTTTT
D gene: NA; clone size: many; V gene: TRBV9; J gene: TRBJ1-1; CDR3 protein: CASSPTSGNTEAFF; CDR3 DNA: TGTGCCAGCAGCCCTACCTCGGGAAACACTGAAGCTTTCTTT
D gene: NA; clone size: many; V gene: TRBV4-3; J gene: TRBJ2-1; CDR3 protein: CASSQEGRSYNEQFF; CDR3 DNA: TGCGCCAGCAGCCAAGAGGGCAGATCCTACAATGAGCAGTTCTTC
D gene: NA; clone size: once; V gene: TRBV29-1; J gene: TRBJ2-3; CDR3 protein: CSVADSMGSFVRGTDTQYF; CDR3 DNA: TGCAGCGTCGCGGACTCAATGGGGTCCTTCGTTCGTGGCACAGATACGCAGTATTTT
D gene: NA; clone size: many; V gene: TRBV5-6; J gene: TRBJ2-7; CDR3 protein: CASSSSVNLGLDYEQYF; CDR3 DNA: TGTGCCAGCAGCTCAAGCGTGAATTTGGGCCTCGACTACGAGCAGTACTTC
D gene: NA; clone size: many; V gene: TRBV27; J gene: TRBJ1-6; CDR3 protein: CASRTADSPLHF; CDR3 DNA: TGTGCCAGCAGAACAGCTGATTCACCCCTCCACTTT
D gene: TRBD1; clone size: many; V gene: TRBV28; J gene: TRBJ2-7; CDR3 protein: CASSTGTGTHEQYF; CDR3 DNA: TGTGCCAGCAGTACCGGGACAGGGACCCACGAGCAGTACTTC
D gene: NA; clone size: NA; V gene: TRBV3-1; J gene: TRBJ1-5; CDR3 protein: CASSQGARQPQHF; CDR3 DNA: TGTGCCAGCAGCCAGGGGGCGCGACAGCCCCAGCATTTT
D gene: NA; clone size: many; V gene: TRBV14; J gene: TRBJ1-4; CDR3 protein: CASRIGDSPTTNEKLFF; CDR3 DNA: TGTGCCAGCAGGATAGGAGACAGCCCCACAACTAATGAAAAACTGTTTTTT
D gene: NA; clone size: many; V gene: TRBV28; J gene: TRBJ2-1; CDR3 protein: CASTALGTYNEQFF; CDR3 DNA: TGTGCCAGCACAGCGTTAGGAACCTACAATGAGCAGTTCTTC
D gene: NA; clone size: many; V gene: TRBV7-2; J gene: TRBJ2-3; CDR3 protein: CASTSAFDTQYF; CDR3 DNA: TGTGCCAGCACCTCCGCATTCGATACGCAGTATTTT
D gene: NA; clone size: many; V gene: TRBV6-5; J gene: TRBJ1-2; CDR3 protein: CASSSRPPQGSRLNGYTF; CDR3 DNA: TGTGCCAGCAGTTCCCGACCACCCCAGGGTAGTAGGCTTAATGGCTACACCTTC
D gene: NA; clone size: many; V gene: TRBV27; J gene: TRBJ2-7; CDR3 protein: CASNIRSGAYEQYF; CDR3 DNA: TGTGCCAGCAATATCAGGTCAGGGGCCTACGAGCAGTACTTC
D gene: NA; clone size: many; V gene: TRBV12-3/TRBV12-4; J gene: TRBJ1-5; CDR3 protein: CASSRSTGPHQPQHF; CDR3 DNA: TGTGCCAGCAGTCGGAGTACAGGGCCCCATCAGCCCCAGCATTTT
D gene: TRBD1; clone size: many; V gene: TRBV19; J gene: TRBJ1-2; CDR3 protein: CASTTGVYYGYTF; CDR3 DNA: TGTGCCAGTACCACAGGGGTATACTATGGCTACACCTTC
D gene: TRBD2; clone size: NA; V gene: TRBV28; J gene: TRBJ2-7; CDR3 protein: CASSSLWGRASYEQYF; CDR3 DNA: TGTGCCAGCAGCTCATTATGGGGGAGGGCATCCTACGAGCAGTACTTC
D gene: TRBD1; clone size: many; V gene: TRBV7-9; J gene: TRBJ1-5; CDR3 protein: CASRLTTGGNQPQHF; CDR3 DNA: TGTGCCAGCAGGCTGACGACAGGGGGCAACCAGCCCCAGCATTTT
D gene: TRBD1; clone size: few; V gene: TRBV19; J gene: TRBJ2-4; CDR3 protein: CASSLPPGQGFSLSTKNIQYF; CDR3 DNA: TGTGCCAGTAGTTTACCGCCGGGACAGGGGTTTTCCTTATCCACCAAAAACATTCAGTACTTC
D gene: NA; clone size: many; V gene: TRBV4-3; J gene: TRBJ1-2; CDR3 protein: CASSQIGWATNYGYTF; CDR3 DNA: TGCGCCAGCAGCCAAATCGGCTGGGCTACTAACTATGGCTACACCTTC
D gene: TRBD2; clone size: many; V gene: TRBV29-1; J gene: TRBJ2-3; CDR3 protein: CSVAGQLAGGPSTDTQYF; CDR3 DNA: TGCAGCGTTGCCGGTCAGCTAGCGGGGGGCCCTAGCACAGATACGCAGTATTTT
D gene: NA; clone size: many; V gene: TRBV3-1; J gene: TRBJ1-5; CDR3 protein: CASSQIRGADQPQHF; CDR3 DNA: TGTGCCAGCAGCCAAATTAGGGGGGCCGATCAGCCCCAGCATTTT
D gene: TRBD1; clone size: many; V gene: TRBV20-1; J gene: TRBJ1-4; CDR3 protein: CSARWTGEKLFF; CDR3 DNA: TGCAGTGCTAGATGGACAGGGGAAAAACTGTTTTTT
D gene: TRBD1; clone size: few; V gene: TRBV28; J gene: TRBJ1-1; CDR3 protein: CASSPKGARRDTEAFF; CDR3 DNA: TGTGCCAGCAGTCCAAAGGGGGCGAGGAGGGACACTGAAGCTTTCTTT
D gene: NA; clone size: many; V gene: TRBV7-6; J gene: TRBJ2-6; CDR3 protein: CAIVYSFSGANVLTF; CDR3 DNA: TGTGCCATCGTTTACAGCTTCTCTGGGGCCAACGTCCTGACTTTC
D gene: NA; clone size: many; V gene: TRBV7-9; J gene: TRBJ1-4; CDR3 protein: CASSSTYQSGKLFF; CDR3 DNA: TGTGCCAGCAGCTCGACATACCAGAGCGGAAAACTGTTTTTT
D gene: NA; clone size: many; V gene: TRBV9; J gene: TRBJ1-1; CDR3 protein: CASSVRVGTEAFF; CDR3 DNA: TGTGCCAGCAGCGTCAGGGTTGGAACTGAAGCTTTCTTT
D gene: TRBD1; clone size: NA; V gene: TRBV6-2/TRBV6-3; J gene: TRBJ1-6; CDR3 protein: CASSRPGQGISPLHF; CDR3 DNA: TGTGCCAGCAGCCGCCCGGGACAGGGTATATCACCCCTCCACTTT
D gene: NA; clone size: many; V gene: TRBV7-8; J gene: TRBJ1-5; CDR3 protein: CASSPDSPRVTQPQHF; CDR3 DNA: TGTGCCAGCAGCCCCGATTCTCCCAGGGTGACCCAGCCCCAGCATTTT
D gene: TRBD2; clone size: NA; V gene: TRBV2; J gene: TRBJ2-5; CDR3 protein: CASSEALLSGGHQETQYF; CDR3 DNA: TGTGCCAGCAGTGAAGCGCTTCTAAGCGGGGGGCACCAAGAGACCCAGTACTTC
D gene: TRBD1; clone size: few; V gene: TRBV7-9; J gene: TRBJ1-5; CDR3 protein: CASSSGTGCNQPQHF; CDR3 DNA: TGTGCCAGCAGCTCCGGGACAGGATGTAATCAGCCCCAGCATTTT
D gene: NA; clone size: many; V gene: TRBV20-1; J gene: TRBJ2-5; CDR3 protein: CSARRGLFQETQYF; CDR3 DNA: TGCAGTGCTAGACGGGGACTGTTCCAAGAGACCCAGTACTTC
D gene: NA; clone size: few; V gene: TRBV5-1; J gene: TRBJ1-4; CDR3 protein: CASSFVPGRTNEKLFF; CDR3 DNA: TGCGCCAGCAGCTTTGTACCGGGACGGACTAATGAAAAACTGTTTTTT
D gene: TRBD1; clone size: few; V gene: TRBV6-1; J gene: TRBJ1-2; CDR3 protein: CASSGRPGQNYGYTF; CDR3 DNA: TGTGCCAGCAGTGGACGACCGGGACAGAACTATGGCTACACCTTC
D gene: NA; clone size: once; V gene: TRBV20-1; J gene: TRBJ2-1; CDR3 protein: CSARGQTWCNEQFF; CDR3 DNA: TGCAGTGCTAGAGGTCAGACTTGGTGCAATGAGCAGTTCTTC
D gene: TRBD1; clone size: many; V gene: TRBV11-1; J gene: TRBJ2-1; CDR3 protein: CASSLGQGAREQFF; CDR3 DNA: TGTGCCAGCAGCTTGGGACAGGGGGCGCGCGAGCAGTTCTTC
D gene: TRBD2; clone size: many; V gene: TRBV9; J gene: TRBJ2-1; CDR3 protein: CASSPLAGQYNEQFF; CDR3 DNA: TGTGCCAGCAGCCCGCTAGCGGGGCAATACAATGAGCAGTTCTTC
D gene: NA; clone size: many; V gene: TRBV6-5; J gene: TRBJ2-3; CDR3 protein: CASSRRTAPPDTQYF; CDR3 DNA: TGTGCCAGCAGCCGTCGGACAGCCCCGCCAGATACGCAGTATTTT
D gene: NA; clone size: many; V gene: TRBV20-1; J gene: TRBJ2-3; CDR3 protein: CSGGSDTQYF; CDR3 DNA: TGCAGCGGGGGATCAGATACGCAGTATTTT
D gene: TRBD1; clone size: many; V gene: TRBV6-5; J gene: TRBJ2-7; CDR3 protein: CASSYSIHRGRSYEQYF; CDR3 DNA: TGTGCCAGCAGTTACTCGATCCACAGGGGGAGAAGCTACGAGCAGTACTTC
D gene: TRBD1; clone size: many; V gene: TRBV11-1; J gene: TRBJ2-3; CDR3 protein: CASSFNRGRGSDTQYF; CDR3 DNA: TGTGCCAGCAGCTTCAACAGGGGGCGCGGGTCAGATACGCAGTATTTT
D gene: NA; clone size: few; V gene: TRBV24-1; J gene: TRBJ2-1; CDR3 protein: CATSDPPWNEQFF; CDR3 DNA: TGTGCCACCAGTGACCCACCGTGGAATGAGCAGTTCTTC
D gene: NA; clone size: many; V gene: TRBV5-1; J gene: TRBJ1-3; CDR3 protein: CASSLEGNTIYF; CDR3 DNA: TGCGCCAGCAGCTTGGAAGGAAACACCATATATTTT
D gene: NA; clone size: few; V gene: TRBV11-2; J gene: TRBJ2-1; CDR3 protein: CASSINSPDEQFF; CDR3 DNA: TGTGCCAGCAGCATCAACTCCCCCGATGAGCAGTTCTTC
D gene: NA; clone size: many; V gene: TRBV20-1; J gene: TRBJ1-1; CDR3 protein: CSARQLGRNTEAFF; CDR3 DNA: TGCAGTGCTAGACAACTGGGACGGAACACTGAAGCTTTCTTT
D gene: NA; clone size: many; V gene: TRBV4-3; J gene: TRBJ1-5; CDR3 protein: CASSQLRDNQPQHF; CDR3 DNA: TGCGCCAGCAGCCAACTCCGGGACAATCAGCCCCAGCATTTT
D gene: NA; clone size: many; V gene: TRBV10-3; J gene: TRBJ2-1; CDR3 protein: CAGAKGEPYNEQFF; CDR3 DNA: TGTGCCGGGGCTAAGGGGGAACCCTACAATGAGCAGTTCTTC
D gene: NA; clone size: many; V gene: TRBV4-3; J gene: TRBJ2-1; CDR3 protein: CASSPRTESYSYNEQFF; CDR3 DNA: TGCGCCAGCAGCCCCCGAACTGAGAGTTACTCCTACAATGAGCAGTTCTTC
D gene: NA; clone size: NA; V gene: TRBV5-1; J gene: TRBJ2-5; CDR3 protein: CASSLGTRLHQETQYF; CDR3 DNA: TGCGCCAGCAGCTTGGGGACACGACTGCACCAAGAGACCCAGTACTTC
D gene: NA; clone size: many; V gene: TRBV10-3; J gene: TRBJ2-7; CDR3 protein: CAIRAGDEQYF; CDR3 DNA: TGTGCCATCAGGGCAGGGGACGAGCAGTACTTC
D gene: NA; clone size: many; V gene: TRBV12-3/TRBV12-4; J gene: TRBJ2-7; CDR3 protein: CASSSDYEQYF; CDR3 DNA: TGTGCCAGCAGTTCTGACTACGAGCAGTACTTC
D gene: NA; clone size: many; V gene: TRBV29-1; J gene: TRBJ1-1; CDR3 protein: CSAEPGRGTGTEAFF; CDR3 DNA: TGCAGCGCAGAGCCAGGCAGGGGCACGGGCACTGAAGCTTTCTTT
D gene: TRBD1; clone size: many; V gene: TRBV2; J gene: TRBJ1-5; CDR3 protein: CASRMRTGPNQPQHF; CDR3 DNA: TGTGCCAGCAGAATGCGGACAGGACCGAATCAGCCCCAGCATTTT
D gene: TRBD2; clone size: many; V gene: TRBV5-1; J gene: TRBJ2-1; CDR3 protein: CASRSWLGEGSDEQFF; CDR3 DNA: TGCGCCAGCAGGTCCTGGCTCGGGGAGGGTAGCGATGAGCAGTTCTTC
D gene: NA; clone size: many; V gene: TRBV24-1; J gene: TRBJ2-3; CDR3 protein: CATSDRTDTQYF; CDR3 DNA: TGTGCCACCAGTGACCGCACAGATACGCAGTATTTT
D gene: NA; clone size: many; V gene: TRBV3-1; J gene: TRBJ1-1; CDR3 protein: CASSLRGADTEAFF; CDR3 DNA: TGTGCCAGCAGCCTCCGGGGGGCCGACACTGAAGCTTTCTTT